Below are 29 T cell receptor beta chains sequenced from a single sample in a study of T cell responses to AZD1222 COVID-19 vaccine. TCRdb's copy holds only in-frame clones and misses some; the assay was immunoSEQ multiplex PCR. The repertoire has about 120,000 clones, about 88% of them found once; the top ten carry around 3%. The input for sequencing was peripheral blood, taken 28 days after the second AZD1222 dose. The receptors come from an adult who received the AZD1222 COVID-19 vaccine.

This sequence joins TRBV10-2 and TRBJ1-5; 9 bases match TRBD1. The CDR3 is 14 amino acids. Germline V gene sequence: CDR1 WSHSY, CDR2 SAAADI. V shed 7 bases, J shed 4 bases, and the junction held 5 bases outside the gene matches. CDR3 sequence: CASMRTGENQPQHF. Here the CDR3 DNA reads TGCGCCAGCATGAGGACAGGGGAAAATCAGCCCCAGCATTTT.

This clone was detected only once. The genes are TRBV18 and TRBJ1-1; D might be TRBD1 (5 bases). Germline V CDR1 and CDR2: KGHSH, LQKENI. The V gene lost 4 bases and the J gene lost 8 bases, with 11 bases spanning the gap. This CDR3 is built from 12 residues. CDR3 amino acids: CASSQGTFEAFF. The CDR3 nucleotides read TGTGCCAGCTCACAGGGGACGTTCGAAGCTTTCTTT.

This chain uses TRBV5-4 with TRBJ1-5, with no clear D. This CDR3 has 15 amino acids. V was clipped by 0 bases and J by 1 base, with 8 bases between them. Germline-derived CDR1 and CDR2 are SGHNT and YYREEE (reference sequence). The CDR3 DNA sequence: TGTGCCAGCAGCTTGGGAGGGATGAGCAATCAGCCCCAGCATTTT. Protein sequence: CASSLGGMSNQPQHF.

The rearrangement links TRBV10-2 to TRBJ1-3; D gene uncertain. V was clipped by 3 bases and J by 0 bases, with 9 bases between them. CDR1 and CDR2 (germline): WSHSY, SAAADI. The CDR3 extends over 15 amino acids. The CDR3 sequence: CASSDGHSSGNTIYF. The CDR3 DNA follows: TGCGCCAGCAGTGACGGTCACAGCTCTGGAAACACCATATATTTT.

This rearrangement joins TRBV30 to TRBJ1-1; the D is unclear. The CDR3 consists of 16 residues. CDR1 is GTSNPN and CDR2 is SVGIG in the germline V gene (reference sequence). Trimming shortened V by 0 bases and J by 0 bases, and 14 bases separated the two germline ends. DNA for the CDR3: TGTGCCTGGAGTGTGTCGCGGTCTTATATGAACACTGAAGCTTTCTTT. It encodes CAWSVSRSYMNTEAFF.

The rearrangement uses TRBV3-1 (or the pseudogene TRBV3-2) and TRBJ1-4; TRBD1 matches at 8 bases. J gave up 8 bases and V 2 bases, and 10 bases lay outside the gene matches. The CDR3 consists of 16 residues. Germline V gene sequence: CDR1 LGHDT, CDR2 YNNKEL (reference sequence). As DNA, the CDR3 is TGTGCCAGCAGCCAAACCACTCCAGGGGGCTTGGAAAAACTGTTTTTT. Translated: CASSQTTPGGLEKLFF.

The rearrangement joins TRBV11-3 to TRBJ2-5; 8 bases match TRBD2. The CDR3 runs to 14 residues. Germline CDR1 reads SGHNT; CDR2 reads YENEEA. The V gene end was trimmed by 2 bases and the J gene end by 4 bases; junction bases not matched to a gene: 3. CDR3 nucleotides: TGTGCCAGCAGCTTACCGGGGGGGGTAGAGACCCAGTACTTC. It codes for CASSLPGGVETQYF.

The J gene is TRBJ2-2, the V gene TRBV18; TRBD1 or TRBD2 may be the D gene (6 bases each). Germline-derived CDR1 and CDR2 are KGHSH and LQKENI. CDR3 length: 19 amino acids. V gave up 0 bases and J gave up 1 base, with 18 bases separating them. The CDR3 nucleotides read TGTGCCAGCTCACCACCGTGGAGGGACAAGACTTTGAACACCGGGGAGCTGTTTTTT. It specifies CASSPPWRDKTLNTGELFF.

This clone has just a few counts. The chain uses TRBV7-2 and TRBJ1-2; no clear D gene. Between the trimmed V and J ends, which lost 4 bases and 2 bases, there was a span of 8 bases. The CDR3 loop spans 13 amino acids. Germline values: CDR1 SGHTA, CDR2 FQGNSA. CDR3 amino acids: CASSSQANYGYTF. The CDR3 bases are TGTGCCAGCAGCTCCCAGGCCAACTATGGCTACACCTTC.

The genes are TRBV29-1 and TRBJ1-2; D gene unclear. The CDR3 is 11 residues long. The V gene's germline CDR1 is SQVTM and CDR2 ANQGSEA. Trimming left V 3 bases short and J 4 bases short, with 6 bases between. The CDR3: CSVEDFYGYTF. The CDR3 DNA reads TGCAGCGTTGAGGATTTCTATGGCTACACCTTC.

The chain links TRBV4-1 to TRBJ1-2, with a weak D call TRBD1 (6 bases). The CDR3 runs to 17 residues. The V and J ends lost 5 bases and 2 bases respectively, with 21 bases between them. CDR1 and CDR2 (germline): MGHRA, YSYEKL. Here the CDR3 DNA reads TGCGCCAGCAGCTTAAGCCCCGAGTCGCAGGGGAACTATGGCTACACCTTC. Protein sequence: CASSLSPESQGNYGYTF.

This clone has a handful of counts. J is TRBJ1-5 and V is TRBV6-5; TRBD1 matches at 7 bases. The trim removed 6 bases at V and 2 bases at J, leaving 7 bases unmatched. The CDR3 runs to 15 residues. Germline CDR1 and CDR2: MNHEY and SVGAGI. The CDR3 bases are TGTGCCAGCAGCACAGGGGCGGAAGGCAATCAGCCCCAGCATTTT. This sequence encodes CASSTGAEGNQPQHF.

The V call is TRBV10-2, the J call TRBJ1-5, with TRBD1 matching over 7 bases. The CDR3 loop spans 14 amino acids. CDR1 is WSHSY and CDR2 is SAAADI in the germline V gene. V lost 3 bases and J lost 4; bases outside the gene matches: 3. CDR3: CASSDRDRNQPQHF. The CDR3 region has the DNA TGCGCCAGCAGTGATCGGGACAGAAATCAGCCCCAGCATTTT.

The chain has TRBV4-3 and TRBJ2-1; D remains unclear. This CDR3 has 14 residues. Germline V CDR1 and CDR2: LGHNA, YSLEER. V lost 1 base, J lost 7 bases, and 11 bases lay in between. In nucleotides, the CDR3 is TGCGCCAGCAGCCAAGTGACACCGGCTAATGAGCAGTTCTTC. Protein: CASSQVTPANEQFF.

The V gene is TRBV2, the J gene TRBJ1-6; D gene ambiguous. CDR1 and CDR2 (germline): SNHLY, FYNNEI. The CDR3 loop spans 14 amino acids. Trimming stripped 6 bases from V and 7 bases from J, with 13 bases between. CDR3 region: CASSPTPRNSPLHF. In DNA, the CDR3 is TGTGCCAGCAGCCCAACGCCCCGAAATTCACCCCTCCACTTT.

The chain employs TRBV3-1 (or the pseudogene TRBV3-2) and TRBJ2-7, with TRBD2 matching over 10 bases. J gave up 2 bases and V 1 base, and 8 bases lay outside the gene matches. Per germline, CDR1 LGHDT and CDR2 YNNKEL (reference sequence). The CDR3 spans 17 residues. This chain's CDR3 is CASSQAPSGGDTYEQYF. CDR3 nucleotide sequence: TGTGCCAGCAGCCAAGCTCCTAGCGGGGGTGACACCTACGAGCAGTACTTC.

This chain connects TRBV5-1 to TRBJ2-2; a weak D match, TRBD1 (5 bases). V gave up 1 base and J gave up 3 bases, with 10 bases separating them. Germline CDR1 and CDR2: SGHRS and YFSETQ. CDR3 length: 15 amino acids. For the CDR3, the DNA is TGCGCCAGCAGCTTGTGGGGCGGTTACACCGGGGAGCTGTTTTTT. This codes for CASSLWGGYTGELFF.

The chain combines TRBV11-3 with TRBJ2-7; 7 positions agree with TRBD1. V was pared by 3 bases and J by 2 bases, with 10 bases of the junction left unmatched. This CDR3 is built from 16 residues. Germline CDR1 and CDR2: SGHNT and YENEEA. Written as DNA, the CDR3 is TGTGCCAGCAGCTTGGAAAGGGCAGGGGGAACCTACGAGCAGTACTTC. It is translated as CASSLERAGGTYEQYF.

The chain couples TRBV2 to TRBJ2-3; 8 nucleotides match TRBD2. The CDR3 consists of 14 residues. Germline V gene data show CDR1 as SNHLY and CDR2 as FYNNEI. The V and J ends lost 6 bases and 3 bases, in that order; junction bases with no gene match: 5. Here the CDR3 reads CASRATSGTDTQYF. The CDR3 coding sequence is TGTGCCAGCAGGGCCACTAGCGGAACAGATACGCAGTATTTT.

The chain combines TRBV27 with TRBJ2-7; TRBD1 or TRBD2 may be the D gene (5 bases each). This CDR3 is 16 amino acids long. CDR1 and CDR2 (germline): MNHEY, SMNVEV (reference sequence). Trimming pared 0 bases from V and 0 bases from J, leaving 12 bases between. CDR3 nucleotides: TGTGCCAGCAGTTTATCCCCGGGGCTCAGCTCCTACGAGCAGTACTTC. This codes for CASSLSPGLSSYEQYF.

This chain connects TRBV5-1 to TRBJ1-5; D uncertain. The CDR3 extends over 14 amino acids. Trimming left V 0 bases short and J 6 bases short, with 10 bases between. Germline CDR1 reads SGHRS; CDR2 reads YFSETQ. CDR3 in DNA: TGCGCCAGCAGCTTGGGAGATCTAGGTCAGCCCCAGCATTTT. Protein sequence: CASSLGDLGQPQHF. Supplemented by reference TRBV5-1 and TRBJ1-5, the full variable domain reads KAGVTQTPRYLIKTRGQQVTLSCSPISGHRSVSWYQQTPGQGLQFLFEYFSETQRNKGNFPGRFSGRQFSNSRSEMNVSTLELGDSALYLCASSLGDLGQPQHFGDGTRLSIL.

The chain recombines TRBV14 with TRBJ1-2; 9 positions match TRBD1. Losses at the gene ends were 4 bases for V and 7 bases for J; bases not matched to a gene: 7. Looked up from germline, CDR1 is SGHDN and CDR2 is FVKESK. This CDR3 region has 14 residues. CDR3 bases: TGTGCCAGCAGCCTGAACAGGGGGCTTAGTGGCTACACCTTC. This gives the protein CASSLNRGLSGYTF. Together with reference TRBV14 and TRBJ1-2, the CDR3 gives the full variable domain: EAGVTQFPSHSVIEKGQTVTLRCDPISGHDNLYWYRRVMGKEIKFLLHFVKESKQDESGMPNNRFLAERTGGTYSTLKVQPAELEDSGVYFCASSLNRGLSGYTFGSGTRLTVV.

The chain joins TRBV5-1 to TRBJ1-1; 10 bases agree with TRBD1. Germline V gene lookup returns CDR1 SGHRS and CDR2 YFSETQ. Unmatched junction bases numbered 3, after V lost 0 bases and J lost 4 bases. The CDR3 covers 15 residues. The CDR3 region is CASSLGTGGSTEAFF. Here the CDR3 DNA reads TGCGCCAGCAGCTTGGGGACAGGGGGAAGCACTGAAGCTTTCTTT.

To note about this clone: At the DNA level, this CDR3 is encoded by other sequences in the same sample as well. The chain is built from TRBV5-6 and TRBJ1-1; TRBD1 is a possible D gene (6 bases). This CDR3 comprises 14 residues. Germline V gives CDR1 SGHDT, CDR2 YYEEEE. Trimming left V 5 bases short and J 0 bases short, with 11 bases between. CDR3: CASSFGQLNTEAFF. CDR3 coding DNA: TGTGCCAGCAGTTTTGGACAGTTGAACACTGAAGCTTTCTTT.

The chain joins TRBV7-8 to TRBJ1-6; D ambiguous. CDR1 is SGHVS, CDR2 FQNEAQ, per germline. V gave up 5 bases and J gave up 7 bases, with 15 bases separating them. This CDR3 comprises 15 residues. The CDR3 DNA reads TGTGCCAGCAGCGGTGGTTTGGCAGCAAATTCACCCCTCCACTTT. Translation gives CASSGGLAANSPLHF. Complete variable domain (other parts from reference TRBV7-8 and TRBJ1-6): GAGVSQSPRYKVAKRGQDVALRCDPISGHVSLFWYQQALGQGPEFLTYFQNEAQLDKSGLPSDRFFAERPEGSVSTLKIQRTQQEDSAVYLCASSGGLAANSPLHFGNGTRLTVT.

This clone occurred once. The CDR3 protein is CASKELAGSNEQFF. For the CDR3, the DNA is TGCGCCAGCAAGGAACTAGCGGGCTCAAATGAGCAGTTCTTC. The rearrangement uses TRBV5-1 and TRBJ2-1; 9 nucleotides agree with TRBD2. V lost 6 bases to trimming and J lost 7 bases; unmatched junction nucleotides: 8. CDR1 and CDR2 (germline): SGHRS, YFSETQ. CDR3 length equals 14 residues.

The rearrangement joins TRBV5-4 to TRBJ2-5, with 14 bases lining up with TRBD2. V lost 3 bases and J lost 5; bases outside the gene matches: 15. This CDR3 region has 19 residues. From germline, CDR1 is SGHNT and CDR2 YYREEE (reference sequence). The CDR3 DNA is TGTGCCAGCAGCTCCAAAAAACCGGGACTAGCGGGGGTGGGTGAGACCCAGTACTTC. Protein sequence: CASSSKKPGLAGVGETQYF.

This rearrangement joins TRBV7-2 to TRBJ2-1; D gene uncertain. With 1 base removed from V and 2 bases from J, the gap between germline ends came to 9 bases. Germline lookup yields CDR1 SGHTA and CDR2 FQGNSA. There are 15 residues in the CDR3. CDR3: CASSLEGQTYNEQFF. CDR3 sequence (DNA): TGTGCCAGCAGCTTAGAGGGCCAGACCTACAATGAGCAGTTCTTC.

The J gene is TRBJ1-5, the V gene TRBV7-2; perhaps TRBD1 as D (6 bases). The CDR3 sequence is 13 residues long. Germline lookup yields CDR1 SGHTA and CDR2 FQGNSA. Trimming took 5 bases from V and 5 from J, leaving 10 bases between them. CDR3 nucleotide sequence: TGTGCCAGCAGCACTCCAGGGGATCAGCCCCAGCATTTT. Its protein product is CASSTPGDQPQHF.